This is a list of T cell receptor beta chains from one sample in a study of blood T cell repertoires in COVID-19. Some clones are missing from TCRdb's copy, which holds only in-frame ones; the method was immunoSEQ multiplex PCR. The sample lists about 67,000 clones; 86% were seen once. Sequencing was performed on peripheral blood. All receptors come from a man aged 50-60 years with active COVID-19. CDR3s include the opening cysteine and the closing phenylalanine or tryptophan. D genes are given only for firm matches. Not all rows give a size; the values are once, few, many and, for expanded clones, a class.

size: NA
J: TRBJ2-7
D: NA
V: TRBV6-5
DNA: TGTGCCAGCAGTCCCACCTCCGGGTACGAGCAGTACTTC
CDR3: CASSPTSGYEQYF

size: NA
J: TRBJ2-5
D: TRBD1
V: TRBV7-8
DNA: TGTGCCAGCAGCTCTACTTGGACAGGAGTGATGGAGACCCAGTACTTC
CDR3: CASSSTWTGVMETQYF

size: NA
J: TRBJ1-1
D: NA
V: TRBV2
DNA: TGTGCCGGGGGGATGAACACTGAAGCTTTCTTT
CDR3: CAGGMNTEAFF

size: NA
J: TRBJ1-1
D: TRBD1
V: TRBV7-2
DNA: TGTGCCAGCAGCTTTGACAGGGGTGAAGCTTTCTTT
CDR3: CASSFDRGEAFF

size: NA
J: TRBJ2-1
D: TRBD1
V: TRBV19
DNA: TGTGCCAGTGAAACAGGGGACGGTGAGCAGTTCTTC
CDR3: CASETGDGEQFF

size: NA
J: TRBJ1-6
D: TRBD1
V: TRBV9
DNA: TGTGCCAGCAGCTTCAGCAGGGGGTTCACAAATTCACCCCTCCACTTT
CDR3: CASSFSRGFTNSPLHF

size: NA
J: TRBJ2-3
D: TRBD2
V: TRBV6-2/TRBV6-3
DNA: TGTGCCAGCAGTTCCGAGGCCGGGAGGGCGGATACGCAGTATTTT
CDR3: CASSSEAGRADTQYF

size: NA
J: TRBJ1-5
D: TRBD1
V: TRBV2
DNA: TGTGCCAGCAGTGCGGAGGGGGCCGGTCAGCCCCAGCATTTT
CDR3: CASSAEGAGQPQHF

size: NA
J: TRBJ2-7
D: TRBD1
V: TRBV3-1/TRBV3-2
DNA: TGTGCCAGCAGCCTGGGACAGGACCCCCGGGACCTAACCTACGAGCAGTACTTC
CDR3: CASSLGQDPRDLTYEQYF

size: once
J: TRBJ2-1
D: TRBD1
V: TRBV5-1
DNA: TGCGCCAGCAGCTCCGCCGGGACAGGGGATGAGCAGTTCTTC
CDR3: CASSSAGTGDEQFF

size: once
J: TRBJ2-2
D: TRBD2
V: TRBV2
DNA: TGTGCCAGCGAGGGACTAGCCACCGGGGAGCTGTTTTTT
CDR3: CASEGLATGELFF

size: NA
J: TRBJ1-1
D: NA
V: TRBV6-5
DNA: TGTGCCAGCAGTTACTCTTCTACGGGTAGCACTGAAGCTTTCTTT
CDR3: CASSYSSTGSTEAFF

size: few
J: TRBJ2-7
D: TRBD1
V: TRBV6-6
DNA: TGTGCCAGCAGTTACGATCGGACAGGGGAACCCTACGAGCAGTACTTC
CDR3: CASSYDRTGEPYEQYF

size: NA
J: TRBJ2-3
D: TRBD1
V: TRBV5-1
DNA: TGCGCCAGCAGCAGCTACCCGGGACAGGGGACAGATACGCAGTATTTT
CDR3: CASSSYPGQGTDTQYF

size: NA
J: TRBJ2-7
D: TRBD2
V: TRBV11-3
DNA: TGTGCCAGCAGCTTAGGAGGCGGGGGAAGCTTCTACGAGCAGTACTTC
CDR3: CASSLGGGGSFYEQYF

size: NA
J: TRBJ1-5
D: NA
V: TRBV30
DNA: TGTGCCTGGAGTAGGCAGGGGCGACAGCCCCAGCATTTT
CDR3: CAWSRQGRQPQHF

size: medium-sized
J: TRBJ2-7
D: TRBD2
V: TRBV5-1
DNA: TGCGCCAGCAGCTTGACTAGCGGGAGTTACTACGAGCAGTACTTC
CDR3: CASSLTSGSYYEQYF

size: once
J: TRBJ1-6
D: TRBD1
V: TRBV27
DNA: TGTGCCAGCAGTTTATTACCGGGACAGGGTTCACCCCTCCACTTT
CDR3: CASSLLPGQGSPLHF